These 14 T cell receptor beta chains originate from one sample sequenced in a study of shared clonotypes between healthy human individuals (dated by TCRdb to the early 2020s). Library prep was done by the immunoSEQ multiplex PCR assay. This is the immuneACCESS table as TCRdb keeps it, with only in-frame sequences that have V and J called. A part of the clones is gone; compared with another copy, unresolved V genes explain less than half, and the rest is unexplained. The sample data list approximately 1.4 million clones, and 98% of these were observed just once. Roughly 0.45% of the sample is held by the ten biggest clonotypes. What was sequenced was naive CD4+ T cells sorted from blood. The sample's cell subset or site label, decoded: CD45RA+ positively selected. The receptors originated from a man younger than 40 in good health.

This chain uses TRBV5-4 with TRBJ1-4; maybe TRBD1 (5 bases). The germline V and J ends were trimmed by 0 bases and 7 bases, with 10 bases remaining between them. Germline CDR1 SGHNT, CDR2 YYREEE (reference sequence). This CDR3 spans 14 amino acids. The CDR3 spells CASSLEGRAEKLFF. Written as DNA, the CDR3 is TGTGCCAGCAGCTTGGAGGGCAGGGCTGAAAAACTGTTTTTT.

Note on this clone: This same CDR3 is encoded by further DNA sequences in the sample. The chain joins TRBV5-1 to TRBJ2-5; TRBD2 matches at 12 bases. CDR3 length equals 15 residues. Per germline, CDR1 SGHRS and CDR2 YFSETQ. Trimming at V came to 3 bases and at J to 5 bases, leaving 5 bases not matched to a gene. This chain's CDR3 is CASSSAGTSGETQYF. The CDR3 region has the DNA TGCGCCAGCAGCTCGGCAGGGACTAGCGGGGAGACCCAGTACTTC.

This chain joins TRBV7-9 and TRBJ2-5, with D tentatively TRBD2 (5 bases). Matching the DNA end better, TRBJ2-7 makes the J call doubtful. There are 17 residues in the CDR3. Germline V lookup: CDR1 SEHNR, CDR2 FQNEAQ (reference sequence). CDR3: CASSLVGGSRSSYEQYF. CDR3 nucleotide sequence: TGTGCCAGCAGCTTAGTCGGTGGGAGCCGCAGCTCCTACGAGCAGTACTTC.

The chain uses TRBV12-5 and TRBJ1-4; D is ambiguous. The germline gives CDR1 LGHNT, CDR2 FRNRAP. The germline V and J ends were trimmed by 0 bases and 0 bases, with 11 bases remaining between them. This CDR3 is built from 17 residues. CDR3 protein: CASGLVNIHPTNEKLFF. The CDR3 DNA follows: TGTGCTAGTGGTTTGGTCAACATACACCCAACTAATGAAAAACTGTTTTTT.

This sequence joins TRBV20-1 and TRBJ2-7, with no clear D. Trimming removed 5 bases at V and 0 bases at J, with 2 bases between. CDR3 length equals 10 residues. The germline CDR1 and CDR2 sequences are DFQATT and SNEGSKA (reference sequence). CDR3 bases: TGCAGTGCTGACTCCTACGAGCAGTACTTC. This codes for CSADSYEQYF.

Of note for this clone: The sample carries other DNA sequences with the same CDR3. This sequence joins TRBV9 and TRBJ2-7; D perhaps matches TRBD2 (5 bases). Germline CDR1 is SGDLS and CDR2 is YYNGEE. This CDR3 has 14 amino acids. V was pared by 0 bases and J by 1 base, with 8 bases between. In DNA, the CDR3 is TGTGCCAGCAGCGTAGGGCGGGTATCCTACGAGCAGTACTTC. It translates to CASSVGRVSYEQYF.

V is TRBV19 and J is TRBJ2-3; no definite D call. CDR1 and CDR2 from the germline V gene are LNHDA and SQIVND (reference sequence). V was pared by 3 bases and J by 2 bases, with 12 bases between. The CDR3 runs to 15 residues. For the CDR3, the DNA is TGTGCCAGTAGTATTAGTCTAGACGACACAGATACGCAGTATTTT. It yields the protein CASSISLDDTDTQYF.

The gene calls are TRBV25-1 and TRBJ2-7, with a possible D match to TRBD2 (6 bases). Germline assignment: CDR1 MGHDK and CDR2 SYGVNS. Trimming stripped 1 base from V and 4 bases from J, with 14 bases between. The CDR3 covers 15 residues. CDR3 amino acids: CASSEFEGRLYEQYF. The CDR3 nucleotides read TGTGCCAGCAGTGAATTCGAGGGGAGGTTGTACGAGCAGTACTTC.

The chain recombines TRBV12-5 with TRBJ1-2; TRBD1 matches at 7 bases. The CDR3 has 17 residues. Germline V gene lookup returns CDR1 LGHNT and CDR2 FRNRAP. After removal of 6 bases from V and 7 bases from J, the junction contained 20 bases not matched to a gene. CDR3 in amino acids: CASGFVSGQAPRGGYTF. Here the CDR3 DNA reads TGTGCTAGTGGATTCGTCTCCGGACAGGCGCCTCGTGGTGGCTACACCTTC.

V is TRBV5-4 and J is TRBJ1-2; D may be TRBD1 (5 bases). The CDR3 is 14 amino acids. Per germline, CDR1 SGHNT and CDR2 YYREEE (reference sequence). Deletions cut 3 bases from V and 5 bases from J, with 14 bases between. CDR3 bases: TGTGCCAGCAGCTCAAGACGACAGCCTTATGGCTACACCTTC. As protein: CASSSRRQPYGYTF. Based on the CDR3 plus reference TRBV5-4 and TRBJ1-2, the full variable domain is ETGVTQSPTHLIKTRGQQVTLRCSSQSGHNTVSWYQQALGQGPQFIFQYYREEENGRGNFPPRFSGLQFPNYSSELNVNALELDDSALYLCASSSRRQPYGYTFGSGTRLTVV.

The CDR3 region is CASSLAGSSVGDTQYF. The CDR3, as DNA: TGTGCCAGCAGCTTAGCGGGGTCTAGTGTCGGAGATACGCAGTATTTT. This rearrangement joins TRBV7-8 to TRBJ2-3, with D hard to call. V was clipped by 0 bases and J by 5 bases, with 15 bases between them. Per germline, CDR1 SGHVS and CDR2 FQNEAQ. The CDR3 runs to 16 residues. The full variable domain, rest sourced from reference TRBV7-8 and TRBJ2-3, is GAGVSQSPRYKVAKRGQDVALRCDPISGHVSLFWYQQALGQGPEFLTYFQNEAQLDKSGLPSDRFFAERPEGSVSTLKIQRTQQEDSAVYLCASSLAGSSVGDTQYFGPGTRLTVL.

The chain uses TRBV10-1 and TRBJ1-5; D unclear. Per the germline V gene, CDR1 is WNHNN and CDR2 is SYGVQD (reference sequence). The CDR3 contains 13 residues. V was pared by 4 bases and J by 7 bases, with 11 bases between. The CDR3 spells CASSAGIGQPQHF. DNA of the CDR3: TGCGCCAGCAGTGCCGGGATAGGACAGCCCCAGCATTTT.

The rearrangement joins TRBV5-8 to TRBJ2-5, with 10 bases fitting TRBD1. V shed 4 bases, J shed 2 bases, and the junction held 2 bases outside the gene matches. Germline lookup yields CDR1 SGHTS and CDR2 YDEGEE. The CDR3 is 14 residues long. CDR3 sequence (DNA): TGTGCCAGCAGCCGGACAGGGGGACAAGAGACCCAGTACTTC. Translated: CASSRTGGQETQYF. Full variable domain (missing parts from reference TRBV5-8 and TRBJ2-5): EAGVTQSPTHLIKTRGQQATLRCSPISGHTSVYWYQQALGLGLQFLLWYDEGEERNRGNFPPRFSGRQFPNYSSELNVNALELEDSALYLCASSRTGGQETQYFGPGTRLLVL.

CDR3 DNA: TGTGCCAGCAGCAGGACAGGGGCGGGGTACGAGCAGTACTTC. Amino acids: CASSRTGAGYEQYF. The chain employs TRBV7-6 and TRBJ2-7, with 9 nucleotides matching TRBD1. V gave up 5 bases and J gave up 4 bases; unmatched junction bases: 6. From germline, CDR1 is SGHVS and CDR2 FNYEAQ. The CDR3 spans 14 residues.